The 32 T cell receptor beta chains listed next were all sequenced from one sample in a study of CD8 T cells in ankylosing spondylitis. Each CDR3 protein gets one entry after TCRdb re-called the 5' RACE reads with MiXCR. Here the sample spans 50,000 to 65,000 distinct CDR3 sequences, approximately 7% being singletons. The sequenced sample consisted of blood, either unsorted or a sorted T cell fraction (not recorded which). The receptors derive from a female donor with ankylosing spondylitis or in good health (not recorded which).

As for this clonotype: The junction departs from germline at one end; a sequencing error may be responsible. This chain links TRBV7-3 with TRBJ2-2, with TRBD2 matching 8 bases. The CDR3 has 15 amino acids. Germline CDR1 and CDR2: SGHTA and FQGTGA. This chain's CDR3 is CASSLAGQGIGELFF. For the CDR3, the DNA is TGCGCCAGCAGCTTAGCGGGGCAGGGGATCGGGGAGCTGTTTTTT.

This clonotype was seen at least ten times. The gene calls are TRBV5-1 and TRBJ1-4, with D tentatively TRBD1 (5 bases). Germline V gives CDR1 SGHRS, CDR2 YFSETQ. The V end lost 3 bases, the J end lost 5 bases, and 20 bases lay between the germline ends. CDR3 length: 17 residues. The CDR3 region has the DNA TGCGCCAGCAGCTCCTACGGGGGGGGTCGAACAAATGAAAAACTGTTTTTT. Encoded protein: CASSSYGGGRTNEKLFF.

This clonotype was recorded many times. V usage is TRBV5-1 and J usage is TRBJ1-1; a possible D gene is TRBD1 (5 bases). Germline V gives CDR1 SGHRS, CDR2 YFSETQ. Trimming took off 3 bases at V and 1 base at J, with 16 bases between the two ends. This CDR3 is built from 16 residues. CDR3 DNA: TGCGCCAGCAGCTGGGACCCGGAGCGGGGGAACACTGAAGCTTTCTTT. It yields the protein CASSWDPERGNTEAFF.

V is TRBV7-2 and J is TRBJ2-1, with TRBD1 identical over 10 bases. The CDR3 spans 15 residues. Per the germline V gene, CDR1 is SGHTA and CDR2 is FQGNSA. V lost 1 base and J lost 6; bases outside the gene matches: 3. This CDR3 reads CASSLVGTGVNEQFF. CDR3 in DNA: TGTGCCAGCAGCTTAGTAGGGACAGGGGTCAATGAGCAGTTCTTC.

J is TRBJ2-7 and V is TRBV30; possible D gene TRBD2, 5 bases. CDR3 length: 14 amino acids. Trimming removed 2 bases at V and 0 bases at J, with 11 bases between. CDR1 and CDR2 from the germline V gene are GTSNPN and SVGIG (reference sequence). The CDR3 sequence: CAWSRTGISYEQYF. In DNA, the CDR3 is TGTGCCTGGAGTCGGACGGGGATCTCCTACGAGCAGTACTTC.

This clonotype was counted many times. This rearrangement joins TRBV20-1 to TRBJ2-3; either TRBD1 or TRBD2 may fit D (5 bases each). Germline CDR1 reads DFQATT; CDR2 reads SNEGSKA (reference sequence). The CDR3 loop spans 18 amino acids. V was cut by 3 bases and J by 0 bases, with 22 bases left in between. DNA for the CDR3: TGCAGTGCTAGTAAGAACCGGGGCCTCTTTCTAAGCACAGATACGCAGTATTTT. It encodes CSASKNRGLFLSTDTQYF.

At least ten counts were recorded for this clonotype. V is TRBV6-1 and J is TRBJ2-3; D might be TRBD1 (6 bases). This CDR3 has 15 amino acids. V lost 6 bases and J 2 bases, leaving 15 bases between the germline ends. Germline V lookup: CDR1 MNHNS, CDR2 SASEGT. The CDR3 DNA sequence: TGTGCCAGCAGAACAATCAGGGGAACCACAGATACGCAGTATTTT. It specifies CASRTIRGTTDTQYF.

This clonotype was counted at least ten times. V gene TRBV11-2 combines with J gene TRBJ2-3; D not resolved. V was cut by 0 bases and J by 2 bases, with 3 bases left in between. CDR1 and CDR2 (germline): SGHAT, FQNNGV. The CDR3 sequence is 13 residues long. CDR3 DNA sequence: TGTGCCAGCAGCTTAGAGCACACAGATACGCAGTATTTT. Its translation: CASSLEHTDTQYF.

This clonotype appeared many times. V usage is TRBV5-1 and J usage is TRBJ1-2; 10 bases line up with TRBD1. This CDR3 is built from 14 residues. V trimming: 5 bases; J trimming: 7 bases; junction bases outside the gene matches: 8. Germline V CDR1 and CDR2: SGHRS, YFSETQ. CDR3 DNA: TGCGCCAGCAGGCCGGAAGACAGGGGGCTTGGCTACACCTTC. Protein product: CASRPEDRGLGYTF.

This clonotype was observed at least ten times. CDR3 residues: CASSQDLVPYEQYF. The CDR3 coding sequence is TGTGCCAGCAGCCAAGATCTTGTCCCCTACGAGCAGTACTTC. The chain recombines TRBV14 with TRBJ2-7; D uncertain. V was trimmed by 0 bases and J by 2 bases, leaving 8 bases between them. Germline CDR1 SGHDN, CDR2 FVKESK. The CDR3 contains 14 residues.

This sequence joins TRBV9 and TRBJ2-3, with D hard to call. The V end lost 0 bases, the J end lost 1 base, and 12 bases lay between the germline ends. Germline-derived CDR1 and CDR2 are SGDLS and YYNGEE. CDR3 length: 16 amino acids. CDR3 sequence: CASSVAGWAGTDTQYF. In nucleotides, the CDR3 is TGTGCCAGCAGCGTAGCCGGGTGGGCAGGCACAGATACGCAGTATTTT.

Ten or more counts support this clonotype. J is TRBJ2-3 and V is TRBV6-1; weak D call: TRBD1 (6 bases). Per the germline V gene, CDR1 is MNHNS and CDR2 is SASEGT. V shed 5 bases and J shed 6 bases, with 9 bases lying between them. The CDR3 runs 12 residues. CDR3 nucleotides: TGTGCCAGCAGTCCCACAGGGGATACGCAGTATTTT. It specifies CASSPTGDTQYF.

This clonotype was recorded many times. CDR3: CASSPLFPGQGSYEQYF. The DNA for the CDR3 is TGTGCCAGCAGTCCCTTATTCCCGGGACAGGGATCCTACGAGCAGTACTTC. This chain joins TRBV6-1 and TRBJ2-7; 9 bases fit TRBD1. Per the germline V gene, CDR1 is MNHNS and CDR2 is SASEGT. This CDR3 is built from 17 residues. Trimming removed 5 bases from V and 1 base from J; junction bases left unmatched: 12.

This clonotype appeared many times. CDR3 loop: CASSNQGNNEQFF. Here the CDR3 DNA reads TGTGCCAGCAGCAATCAGGGAAACAATGAGCAGTTCTTC. V and J are TRBV4-2 and TRBJ2-1; TRBD1 is a possible D gene (5 bases). There are 13 residues in the CDR3. Trimming shortened V by 5 bases and J by 5 bases, and 10 bases separated the two germline ends. CDR1 LGHNA and CDR2 YNFKEQ come from the germline V gene.

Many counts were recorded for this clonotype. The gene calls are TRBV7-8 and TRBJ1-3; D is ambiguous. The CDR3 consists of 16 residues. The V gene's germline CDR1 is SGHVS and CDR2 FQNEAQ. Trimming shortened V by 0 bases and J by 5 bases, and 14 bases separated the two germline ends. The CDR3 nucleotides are TGTGCCAGCAGCTTAGCGCGGGCAGGTAGAAGAAACACCATATATTTT. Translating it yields CASSLARAGRRNTIYF.

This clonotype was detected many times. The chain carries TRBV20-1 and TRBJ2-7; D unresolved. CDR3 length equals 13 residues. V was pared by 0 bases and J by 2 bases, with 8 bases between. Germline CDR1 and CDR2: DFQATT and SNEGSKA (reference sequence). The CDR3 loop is CSARDQAAYEQYF. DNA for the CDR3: TGCAGTGCTAGAGATCAGGCCGCCTACGAGCAGTACTTC.

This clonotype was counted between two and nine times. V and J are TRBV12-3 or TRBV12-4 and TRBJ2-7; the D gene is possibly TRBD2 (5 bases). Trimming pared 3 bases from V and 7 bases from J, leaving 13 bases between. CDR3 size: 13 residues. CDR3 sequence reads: CASSFLPGREQYF. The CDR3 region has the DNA TGTGCCAGCAGTTTTCTTCCGGGAAGGGAGCAGTACTTC.

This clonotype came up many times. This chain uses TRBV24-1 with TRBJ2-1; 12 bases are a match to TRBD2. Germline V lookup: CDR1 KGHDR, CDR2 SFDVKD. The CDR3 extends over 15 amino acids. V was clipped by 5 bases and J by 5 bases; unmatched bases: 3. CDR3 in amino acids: CATSGLAGGNNEQFF. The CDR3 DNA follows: TGTGCCACCAGTGGCCTAGCGGGGGGGAACAATGAGCAGTTCTTC.

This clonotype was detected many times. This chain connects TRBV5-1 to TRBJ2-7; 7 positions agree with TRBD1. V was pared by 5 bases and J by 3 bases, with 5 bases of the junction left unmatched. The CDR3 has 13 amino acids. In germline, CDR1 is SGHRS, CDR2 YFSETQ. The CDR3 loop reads CASSRDSFYEQYV. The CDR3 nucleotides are TGCGCCAGCAGTCGGGACAGTTTCTACGAGCAGTACGTC.

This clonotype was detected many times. This chain's CDR3 is CASSRQGAVWNTEAFF. The CDR3 nucleotides read TGTGCCAGCAGCCGACAGGGGGCTGTTTGGAACACTGAAGCTTTCTTT. The V and J genes are TRBV5-5 and TRBJ1-1; 10 nucleotides agree with TRBD1. Germline CDR1 is SGHKS and CDR2 is YYEKEE (reference sequence). The ends lost 4 bases at V and 1 base at J; junction bases unmatched: 7. The CDR3 has 16 residues.

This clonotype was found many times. In DNA form, the CDR3 reads TGTGCCAGCAGCTTAAGGGTCGCCGGGGCTAATGAAAAACTGTTTTTT. Its translation is CASSLRVAGANEKLFF. The chain joins TRBV7-8 to TRBJ1-4; D uncertain. CDR3 length equals 16 residues. Trimming shortened V by 2 bases and J by 3 bases, and 13 bases separated the two germline ends. The germline V gene encodes CDR1 SGHVS and CDR2 FQNEAQ.

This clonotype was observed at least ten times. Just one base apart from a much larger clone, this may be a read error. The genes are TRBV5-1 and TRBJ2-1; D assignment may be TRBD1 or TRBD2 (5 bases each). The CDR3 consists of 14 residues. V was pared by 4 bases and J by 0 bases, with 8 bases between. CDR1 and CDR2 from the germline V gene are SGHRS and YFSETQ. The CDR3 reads CASSRDASYNEQFF. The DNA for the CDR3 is TGCGCCAGCAGCCGGGACGCCTCCTACAATGAGCAGTTCTTC.

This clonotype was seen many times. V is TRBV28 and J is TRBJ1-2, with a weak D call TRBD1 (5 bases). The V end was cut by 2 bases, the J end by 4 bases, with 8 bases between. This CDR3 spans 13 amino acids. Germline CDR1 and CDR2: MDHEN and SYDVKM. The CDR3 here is CASSLQGPYGYTF. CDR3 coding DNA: TGTGCCAGCAGTTTACAGGGACCCTATGGCTACACCTTC.

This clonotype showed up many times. The CDR3 nucleotides read TGTGCCACCAATACAGGGGGAAGCTACACCTTC. Its translation is CATNTGGSYTF. The chain combines TRBV2 with TRBJ1-2, with 8 positions matching TRBD1. In germline, CDR1 is SNHLY, CDR2 FYNNEI. Trimming took 10 bases from V and 9 from J; bases not matched to a gene: 7. This CDR3 comprises 11 residues.

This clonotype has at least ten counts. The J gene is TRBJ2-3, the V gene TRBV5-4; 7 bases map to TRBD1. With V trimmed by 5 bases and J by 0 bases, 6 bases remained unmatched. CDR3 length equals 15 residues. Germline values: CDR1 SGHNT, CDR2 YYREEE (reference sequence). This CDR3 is CASSYGQASTDTQYF. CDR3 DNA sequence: TGTGCCAGCAGTTATGGACAGGCTAGCACAGATACGCAGTATTTT.

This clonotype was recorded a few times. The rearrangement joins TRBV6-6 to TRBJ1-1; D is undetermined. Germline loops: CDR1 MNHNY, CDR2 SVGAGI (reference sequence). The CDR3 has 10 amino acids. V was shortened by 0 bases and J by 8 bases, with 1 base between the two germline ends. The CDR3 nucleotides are TGTGCCAGCAGTTACTCGGAAGCTTTCTTT. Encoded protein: CASSYSEAFF.

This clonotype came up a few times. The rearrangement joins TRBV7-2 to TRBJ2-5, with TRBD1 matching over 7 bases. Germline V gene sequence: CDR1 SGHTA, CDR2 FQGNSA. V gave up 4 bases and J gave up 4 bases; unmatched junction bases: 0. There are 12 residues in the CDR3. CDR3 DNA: TGTGCCAGCAGCTACAGGGGAGAGACCCAGTACTTC. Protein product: CASSYRGETQYF.

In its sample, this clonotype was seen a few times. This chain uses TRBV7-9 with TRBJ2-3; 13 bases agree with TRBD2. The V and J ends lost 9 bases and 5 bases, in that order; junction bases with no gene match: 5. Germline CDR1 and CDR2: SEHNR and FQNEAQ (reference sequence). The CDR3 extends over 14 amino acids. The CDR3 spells CARAGTSGVDTQYF. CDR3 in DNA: TGTGCCAGAGCCGGGACTAGCGGGGTAGATACGCAGTATTTT.

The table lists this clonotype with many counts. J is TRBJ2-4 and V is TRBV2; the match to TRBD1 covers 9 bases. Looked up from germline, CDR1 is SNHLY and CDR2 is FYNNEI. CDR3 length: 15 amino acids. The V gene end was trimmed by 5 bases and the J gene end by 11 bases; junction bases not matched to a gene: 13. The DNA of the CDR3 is TGTGCCAGCAGTCAGCTACGCGGGACAGGGTCTTTTCAGTACTTC. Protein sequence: CASSQLRGTGSFQYF.

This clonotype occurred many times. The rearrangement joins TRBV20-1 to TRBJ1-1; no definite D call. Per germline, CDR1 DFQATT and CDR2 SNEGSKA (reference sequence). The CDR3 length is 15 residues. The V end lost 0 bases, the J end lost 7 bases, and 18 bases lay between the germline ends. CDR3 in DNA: TGCAGTGCTAGAGATCGGGTTAAGGTTGGAAGTGAAGCTTTCTTT. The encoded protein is CSARDRVKVGSEAFF.

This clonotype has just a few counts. The CDR3 DNA reads TGTGCCAGCAGCCTCGTCAGGGGGCCCTATAATTCACCCCTCCACTTT. It is translated as CASSLVRGPYNSPLHF. This chain uses TRBV7-2 with TRBJ1-6, with 8 nucleotides matching TRBD1. This CDR3 spans 16 amino acids. CDR1 SGHTA and CDR2 FQGNSA come from the germline V gene. V lost 5 bases to trimming and J lost 2 bases; unmatched junction nucleotides: 5.

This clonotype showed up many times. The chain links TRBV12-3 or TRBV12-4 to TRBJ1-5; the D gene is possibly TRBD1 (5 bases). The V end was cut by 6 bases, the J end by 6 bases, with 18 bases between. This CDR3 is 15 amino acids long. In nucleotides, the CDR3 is TGTGCCAGCAGCCGTAGGGACCTTGGACGTCAGCCCCAGCATTTT. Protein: CASSRRDLGRQPQHF.